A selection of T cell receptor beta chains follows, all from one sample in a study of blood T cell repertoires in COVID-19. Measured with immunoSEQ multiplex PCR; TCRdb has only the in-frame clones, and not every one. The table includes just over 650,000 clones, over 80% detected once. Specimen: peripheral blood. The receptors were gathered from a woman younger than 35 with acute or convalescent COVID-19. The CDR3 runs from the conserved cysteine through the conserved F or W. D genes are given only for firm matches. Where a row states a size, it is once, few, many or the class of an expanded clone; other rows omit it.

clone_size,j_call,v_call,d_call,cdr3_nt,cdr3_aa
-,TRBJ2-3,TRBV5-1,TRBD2,TGCGCCAGCAGCTCCGGACTAGCGGGGGCCACAGATACGCAGTATTTT,CASSSGLAGATDTQYF
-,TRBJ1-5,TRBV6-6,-,TGTGCCAGCAGTACGGACAGTAATCAGCCCCAGCATTTT,CASSTDSNQPQHF
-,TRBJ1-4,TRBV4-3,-,TGCGCCAGCAGCCTTGAGTATAATGAAAAACTGTTTTTT,CASSLEYNEKLFF
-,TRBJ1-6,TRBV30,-,TGTGCCTGGAGCCAAGGGGGGGGCCCGGTTCCCCTCCACTTT,CAWSQGGGPVPLHF
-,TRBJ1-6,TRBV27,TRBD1,TGTGCCAGCAGTTCGGACAGGGTTAATTCACCCCTCCACTTT,CASSSDRVNSPLHF
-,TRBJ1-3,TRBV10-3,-,TGTGCCATCAGTGACATCGCAGGGCACTCTGGAAACACCATATATTTT,CAISDIAGHSGNTIYF
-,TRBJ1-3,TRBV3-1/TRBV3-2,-,TGTGCCAGCAGCCTATCACAGGGTTCTGGAAACACCATATATTTT,CASSLSQGSGNTIYF
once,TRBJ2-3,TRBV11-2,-,TGTGCCAGCAGCGTATACAATACGCAGTATTTT,CASSVYNTQYF
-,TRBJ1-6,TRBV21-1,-,TGTGCCAGCAGCAAAGATCGGAGACGCATAGATAATTCACCCCTCCACTTT,CASSKDRRRIDNSPLHF
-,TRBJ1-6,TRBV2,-,TGTGCCAGCGAAGGACAGAATAATTCACCCCTCCACTTT,CASEGQNNSPLHF
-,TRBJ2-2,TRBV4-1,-,TGCGCCAGCAGCCAAGAGGGGAGGGGGGCGAACACCGGGGAGCTGTTTTTT,CASSQEGRGANTGELFF
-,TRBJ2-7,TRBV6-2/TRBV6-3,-,TGTGCCAGCAGTACCCTACAGGGGAGGCGAAACGAGCAGTACTTC,CASSTLQGRRNEQYF
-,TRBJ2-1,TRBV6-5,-,TGTGCCAGCACAAGGGGCAGTAGCTCCTACAATGAGCAGTTCTTC,CASTRGSSSYNEQFF
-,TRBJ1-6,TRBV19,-,TGTGCCAGTAGTAACCCCCACAGGAAATTCACCCTCCACTTT,CASSNPHRKFTLHF
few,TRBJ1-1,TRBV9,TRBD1,TGTGCCAGCAGCGTGCAGGGGGTGAACACTGAAGCTTTCTTT,CASSVQGVNTEAFF
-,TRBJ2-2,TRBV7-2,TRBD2,TGTGCCAGCAGCTTTCTAGCGGAGCACACCGGGGAGCTGTTTTTT,CASSFLAEHTGELFF
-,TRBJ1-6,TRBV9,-,TGTGCCAGCAGCTATGGGGGGGTTCGGTCCTATAATTCACCCCTCCACTTT,CASSYGGVRSYNSPLHF
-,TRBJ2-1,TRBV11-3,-,TGTGCCAGCAGCCACGGGTACAATGAGCAGTTCTTC,CASSHGYNEQFF
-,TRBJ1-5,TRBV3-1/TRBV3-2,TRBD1,TGTGCCAGCAGCGCAACAGGGGTCCACAATCAGCCCCAGCATTTT,CASSATGVHNQPQHF
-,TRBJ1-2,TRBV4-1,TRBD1,TGCGCCAGCAGCTTTGACAGGGGCTATGGCTACACCTTC,CASSFDRGYGYTF
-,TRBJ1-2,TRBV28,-,TGTGCCAGCAGGGAAACAGCTAACTATGGCTACACCTTC,CASRETANYGYTF
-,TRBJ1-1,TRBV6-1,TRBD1,TGTGCCAGCAGTGAAGGTTGGACAGGGGGTCTCATGGACACTGAAGCTTTCTTT,CASSEGWTGGLMDTEAFF
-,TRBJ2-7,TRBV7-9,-,TGTGCCAGCAGAAGAGGCGGGCCCCTTTCCTACGAGCAGTACTTC,CASRRGGPLSYEQYF
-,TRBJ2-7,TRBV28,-,TGTGCCAGCAGCCGAGGGACACTAGCGTACGAGCAGTACTTC,CASSRGTLAYEQYF
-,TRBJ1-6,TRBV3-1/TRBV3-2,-,TGTGCCAGCAGCAACAGTAATTCACCCCTCCACTTT,CASSNSNSPLHF
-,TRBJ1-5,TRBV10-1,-,TGCGCCAGCAGTGCACAGGGCAATCAGCCCCAGCATTTT,CASSAQGNQPQHF
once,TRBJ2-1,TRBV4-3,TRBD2,TGCGCCAGCAGCCCGACGGCGGCGGGGGGTTACAATGAGCAGTTCTTC,CASSPTAAGGYNEQFF
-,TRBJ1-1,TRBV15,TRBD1,TGTGCCACCAGCCAAGGGGGCTTGAACACTGAAGCTTTCTTT,CATSQGGLNTEAFF
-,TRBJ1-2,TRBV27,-,TGTGCCAGCTCATCCGGGACATTGAGGGGCTACACCTTC,CASSSGTLRGYTF
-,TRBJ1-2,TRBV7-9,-,TGTGCCAGCAGCTTAATTCCGGGAAGGTACGACTATGGCTACACCTTC,CASSLIPGRYDYGYTF
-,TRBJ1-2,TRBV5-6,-,TGTGCCAGCAGACCTGGTTTAGATGGCTACACCTTC,CASRPGLDGYTF
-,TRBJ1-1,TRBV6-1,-,TGTGCCAGCAGTGAACGATCCGGGGGGGGCACTGAAGCTTTCTTT,CASSERSGGGTEAFF
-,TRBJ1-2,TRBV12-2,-,TGTGCAAGTCGCTTAGCTGTGGGGCTCGATGGCTACACCTTC,CASRLAVGLDGYTF
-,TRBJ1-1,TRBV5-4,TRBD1,TGTGCCAGCAGGCAGACAGGGCCGAACACTGAAGCTTTCTTT,CASRQTGPNTEAFF
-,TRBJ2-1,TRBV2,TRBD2,TGTGCCAGCAGTGATCGGCGGGGGGCCTCCTACAATGAGCAGTTCTTC,CASSDRRGASYNEQFF
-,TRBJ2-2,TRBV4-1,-,TGCGCCAGCAGCCACCCCATGGGGGGGAACACCGGGGAGCTGTTTTTT,CASSHPMGGNTGELFF
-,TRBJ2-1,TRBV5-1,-,TGCGCCAGCAGCTTCCGACAGCACAATGAGCAGTTCTTC,CASSFRQHNEQFF
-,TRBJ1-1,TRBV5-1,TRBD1,TGCGCCAGCAGCCCAGGGACAGGGGGCAGGAACACTGAAGCTTTCTTT,CASSPGTGGRNTEAFF
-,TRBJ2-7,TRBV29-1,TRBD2,TGCAGCGTTGCGGCGCGGGGGGGTGCCTCCTACGAGCAGTACTTC,CSVAARGGASYEQYF
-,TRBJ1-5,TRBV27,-,TGTGCCAGCAGTTTAGGGCAGGTTGGGCAGCCCCAGCATTTT,CASSLGQVGQPQHF
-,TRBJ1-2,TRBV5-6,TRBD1,TGTGCCAGCAGCTTGGGCTATCGCGTCAGGGGGGAGAGTGGCTACACCTTC,CASSLGYRVRGESGYTF
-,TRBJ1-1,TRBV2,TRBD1,TGTGCCAGCAGTGGGCGTTGGGACAGGGGTAGGAGGACCACTGAAGCTTTCTTT,CASSGRWDRGRRTTEAFF